The next 20 T cell receptor delta chains were all read from a single sample in a study of γδ T cells in repeated Plasmodium falciparum infection. Vgamma9/Vdelta2+ and Vdelta2-negative gammadelta T cells were flow-sorted from PBMC for bulk sequencing. TCRdb re-identified clones in the multiplex PCR reads via CATT. The sample includes tens of thousands of delta-chain clones, roughly 2% seen only once; the top ten take roughly a quarter. The source material was gamma-delta T cells from blood. All receptors come from a pool of human donors (malaria-infected and uninfected, not separated).

The sample holds a few counts of this clone. A single base is all that separates this from a far larger clone, so a read error is likely. Other DNA sequences in the same sample also yield this CDR3. The genes are TRDV2 and TRDJ1; 10 bases fit TRDD3. The J gene is absent in TCRdb and was assigned here via DNA matching to germline. The V gene end was trimmed by 3 bases and the J gene end by 0 bases; junction bases not matched to a gene: 21. There are 21 residues in the CDR3. Germline values: CDR1 GEAIGNYY, CDR2 EKD. The CDR3 sequence is CACDPLSTVVGDTRNTDKLIF. As DNA, the CDR3 is TGTGCCTGTGACCCCTTGAGTACCGTGGTGGGGGATACCCGAAACACCGATAAACTCATCTTT.

In regard to this clone: A read error may be the cause here, since a much bigger clone is one base away. The chain couples TRDV1 to TRDJ1, with TRDD3 matching 12 bases. Matching the DNA to germline supplied the J gene, which TCRdb does not give. From germline, CDR1 is TSWWSYY and CDR2 QGS. With V trimmed by 5 bases and J by 3 bases, 40 bases remained unmatched. CDR3 length equals 27 residues. In DNA, the CDR3 is TGTGCTCTTGGGTCCTTTCCTTCCTACGTACTCTGGGGGATACGTGTAAAAGGTTTCGAGAACGCCGATAAACTCATCTTT. Translating it yields CALGSFPSYVLWGIRVKGFENADKLIF.

This clone has more than one count but fewer than ten. This DNA's translation differs at residue 5 from TCRdb's protein, which comes from a much larger clone; a read error is likely, and the protein shown is translated from the DNA. The J gene is TRDJ1, the V gene TRAV38-2/DV8; 10 nucleotides agree with TRDD3. No J gene was available from TCRdb, and it was assigned here by a germline match of the DNA. The CDR3 is 17 residues long. Trimming at V came to 4 bases and at J to 9 bases, leaving 18 bases not matched to a gene. The germline CDR1 and CDR2 sequences are TSESDYY and QEAYKQQN. The DNA of the CDR3 is TGTGCTTATAGGGGCGCGGGACCGTACTGGGGGATGGACGAACTCATCTTT. This translates into CAYRGAGPYWGMDELIF.

This clone occurred a few times. A far larger clone differs by one base, so this is likely a read error. Different DNA sequences within this sample yield the same CDR3. The chain recombines TRDV1 with TRDJ1, with D perhaps being TRDD2 or TRDD3 (7 bases each). The J gene is absent in TCRdb and was assigned here via DNA matching to germline. Trimming pared 6 bases from V and 4 bases from J, leaving 42 bases between. CDR3 length: 23 amino acids. The V gene's germline CDR1 is TSWWSYY and CDR2 QGS. The CDR3 nucleotides read TGTGCTCTTGGTGACACCTTACAGTTTTCCTACGTCCGGGGGATCGTAACTTACGATAAACTCATCTTT. It encodes CALGDTLQFSYVRGIVTYDKLIF.

The table lists this clone with a few counts. A read error likely explains why the TCRdb protein, taken from a much larger clone, differs from this DNA's translation at residue 13; the protein shown is translated from the DNA. The chain combines TRDV2 with TRDJ1; 13 bases agree with TRDD3. Here the J gene came from matching the DNA to germline, since TCRdb omits it. The CDR3 has 17 amino acids. Germline CDR1 GEAIGNYY, CDR2 EKD. The CDR3 sequence: CACEGLGDTEYTYKLIF. DNA of the CDR3: TGTGCCTGTGAAGGACTGGGGGATACGGAGTACACCTATAAACTCATCTTT.

This clone came up a few times. TCRdb's protein for this DNA is that of a much larger clone and differs from the translation at residue 20, likely a read error; the protein shown is the DNA translation. The V gene is TRDV1; the J gene was not called; the table's D call, TRDD3, has no DNA check behind it. Looked up from germline, CDR1 is TSWWSYY and CDR2 is QGS. There are 23 residues in the CDR3. CDR3 DNA: TGTGCTCTTGGGGTCCCTCCCCTCTTCCTACGTGGCTGGGGGAGAGACAGAACCGATAATCTCATCTTT. Its translation is CALGVPPLFLRGWGRDRTDNLIF.

This clone was seen ten or more times. Given a far larger clone just one base away, this is likely a sequencing read error. Other nucleotide sequences from this sample produce the same CDR3. The V gene is TRDV1, the J gene TRDJ1; no firm D call. Germline V gene sequence: CDR1 TSWWSYY, CDR2 QGS. This CDR3 is 18 amino acids long. The V and J ends lost 3 bases and 2 bases respectively, with 22 bases between them. The CDR3 DNA reads TGTGCTCTTGGGGAGGGTCCCACACCGCCCCTCCCGACCGATAAACTCATCTTT. Its translation is CALGEGPTPPLPTDKLIF.

This clone was seen repeatedly, ten times or more. This clone may be a read error of a much larger clone one base away. The same CDR3 also results from other DNA sequences found in this sample. The gene calls are TRDV1 and TRDJ1; the match to TRDD3 covers 11 bases. The J gene, left out of TCRdb, was set here by checking the DNA against germline. Germline-derived CDR1 and CDR2 are TSWWSYY and QGS. The CDR3 sequence is 17 residues long. The J segment lost 10 bases and the V segment lost 1 base, leaving 14 bases of the junction unmatched. The CDR3 DNA is TGTGCTCTTGGGGAACCCTTTCCATACTGGGGGATATTGGGACTCATCTTT. Residues: CALGEPFPYWGILGLIF.

This clone was picked up a small number of times. Given a far larger clone just one base away, this is likely a sequencing read error. This CDR3 is also generated by other DNA sequences in the sample. J is TRDJ3 and V is TRDV2; D is possibly TRDD3 (5 bases). TCRdb leaves out the J gene; it was filled in here by matching the DNA to germline. The V gene's germline CDR1 is GEAIGNYY and CDR2 EKD. CDR3 length: 20 amino acids. Trimming left V 3 bases short and J 2 bases short, with 22 bases between. CDR3 region: CACDFRAGRYSPWDTRQMFF. The CDR3 DNA follows: TGTGCCTGTGACTTTCGTGCTGGGAGATACTCCCCCTGGGACACCCGACAGATGTTTTTC.

This clone was seen only a few times. A far more abundant clone sits one base away, making this likely a read error. Within the sample, other DNA sequences also encode this same CDR3. The genes are TRDV2 and TRDJ3; 8 nucleotides align to TRDD3. In the absence of a J gene in TCRdb, the DNA was matched to germline to assign it here. Germline V gives CDR1 GEAIGNYY, CDR2 EKD. The CDR3 contains 20 residues. The CDR3 DNA reads as TGTGCCTGCGACACGGGGGGACTGGGGGCTATCTCCTGGGACACCCGACAGATGTTTTTC. Amino acids: CACDTGGLGAISWDTRQMFF.

This clone came up many times. This DNA translates differently at residue 9 from the TCRdb protein, which is that of a much larger clone; a read error is likely, and the protein shown is the DNA's own translation. This chain connects TRAV38-2/DV8 to TRDJ1, with 8 nucleotides matching TRDD3. Here the J gene came from matching the DNA to germline, since TCRdb omits it. The germline V gene encodes CDR1 TSESDYY and CDR2 QEAYKQQN. The CDR3 consists of 17 residues. The CDR3 protein is CAFQGDGGCGGTDKLIF. The DNA for the CDR3 is TGTGCCTTCCAGGGGGATGGGGGATGCGGTGGCACCGATAAACTCATCTTT.

This clone has more than one count but fewer than ten. TCRdb's entry gives the protein of a much larger clone, which mismatches this DNA's translation at residue 15, likely from a read error; the protein reported here is translated from the DNA. J is TRDJ1 and V is TRDV2, with 12 bases fitting TRDD3. The J gene, absent from TCRdb, was called here by matching the DNA to germline. CDR3 length: 24 amino acids. Germline V gene lookup returns CDR1 GEAIGNYY and CDR2 EKD. V lost 1 base and J lost 0; bases outside the gene matches: 26. CDR3 DNA: TGTGCCTGTGACACTCTTCCTGGGGGATACGCGGATGCACAACTCAAATTGTACACCGATAAACTCATCTTT. Translation gives CACDTLPGGYADAQLKLYTDKLIF.

Many counts were recorded for this clone. The chain has TRDV2 and TRDJ1, with D perhaps matching TRDD3 (6 bases). TCRdb carries no J gene annotation; the J gene was assigned here by matching the DNA with germline. This CDR3 is 15 amino acids long. The germline V gene has CDR1 GEAIGNYY and CDR2 EKD. Trimming cost V 0 bases and J 1 base, with 11 bases left between them. The DNA of the CDR3 is TGTGCCTGTGACACCGGCGATACGGCCACCGATAAACTCATCTTT. Protein product: CACDTGDTATDKLIF.

This clone occurred many times. TCRdb's entry gives the protein of a much larger clone, which mismatches this DNA's translation at residue 13, likely from a read error; the protein reported here is translated from the DNA. This chain links TRDV2 with TRDJ1; 10 positions agree with TRDD3. Looked up from germline, CDR1 is GEAIGNYY and CDR2 is EKD. Losses at the gene ends were 1 base for V and 0 bases for J; bases not matched to a gene: 16. The CDR3 extends over 20 amino acids. For the CDR3, the DNA is TGTGCCTGTGACACGCATCCCCGAATGCTGGGGGATAAGTACACCGATAAACTCATCTTT. Translation gives CACDTHPRMLGDKYTDKLIF.

In its sample, this clone was seen many times. The amino acid sequence in TCRdb belongs to a much larger clone and departs from this DNA's translation at residue 5, likely a sequencing read error; the sequence shown is translated from the DNA. This chain joins TRDV3 and TRDJ1; 9 positions match TRDD3. CDR1 is TVYSNPD, CDR2 GDNSRS, per germline (reference sequence). This CDR3 spans 17 amino acids. CDR3 DNA sequence: TGTGCTCAAAGGTCAAGGACTGGGGGACCCTACACCGATAAACTCATCTTT. Protein sequence: CAQRSRTGGPYTDKLIF.

This clone was picked up a small number of times. The chain links TRDV1 to TRDJ1; 12 bases agree with TRDD3. The J gene is absent in TCRdb and was assigned here via DNA matching to germline. The germline CDR1 and CDR2 sequences are TSWWSYY and QGS. V lost 0 bases and J lost 4; bases outside the gene matches: 18. This CDR3 has 21 residues. The CDR3 sequence is CALGELVLPGGYAYTVDKLIF. CDR3 sequence (DNA): TGTGCTCTTGGGGAACTGGTGCTGCCTGGGGGATACGCGTATACGGTCGATAAACTCATCTTT.

The table lists this clone with a few counts. TCRdb shows a much larger clone's protein in place of this DNA's translation, and the two differ at residue 26, likely through a read error; the protein shown is translated from the DNA. The V and J genes are TRDV1 and TRDJ1, with D possibly matching TRDD3 (10 bases). Assignment of the J gene here rests on matching the DNA to germline, because TCRdb gives none. Germline-derived CDR1 and CDR2 are TSWWSYY and QGS. This CDR3 is 29 amino acids long. The CDR3 region is CALGELHFPFLQFLRGIRTATGYTDRLIF. CDR3 nucleotide sequence: TGTGCTCTTGGGGAACTCCACTTCCCCTTCCTACAGTTTTTGAGGGGGATACGCACAGCTACGGGGTACACCGATAGACTCATCTTT.

The table lists this clone with many counts. Given a far larger clone just one base away, this is likely a sequencing read error. Different DNA sequences within this sample yield the same CDR3. The chain couples TRDV1 to TRDJ1; TRDD3 is a possible D gene (6 bases). Because TCRdb records no J gene, it was assigned here through a match of the DNA to germline. Trimming removed 3 bases at V and 5 bases at J, with 25 bases between. There are 18 residues in the CDR3. Germline V gene sequence: CDR1 TSWWSYY, CDR2 QGS. CDR3 amino acids: CALGELIPILLGWDKLIF. The CDR3 bases are TGTGCTCTTGGGGAGCTTATCCCTATTCTACTGGGTTGGGATAAACTCATCTTT.

Comments on this clone: TCRdb records a much larger clone's protein for this DNA, with a difference at residue 21 that likely arises from a read error; the protein given is the translation of the DNA. The V gene corresponds to TRDV2; no J gene was called; the table's D gene call, TRDD3, was not cross checked with the DNA. CDR3 length: 23 amino acids. Looked up from germline, CDR1 is GEAIGNYY and CDR2 is EKD. The CDR3 spells CACDMVGFLPNLPAGAYTDKRIF. CDR3 in DNA: TGTGCCTGTGACATGGTCGGATTCCTCCCAAACCTTCCTGCTGGAGCGTACACCGATAAACGCATCTTT.

This clone was detected ten times or more. A far larger clone is just one base off, so this is likely a read error. At the DNA level, this CDR3 is encoded by other sequences in the same sample as well. The chain has TRDV2 and TRDJ1; TRDD3 aligns across 8 bases. The J gene was not available in TCRdb and was assigned here by matching the DNA to germline segments. There are 18 residues in the CDR3. Germline values: CDR1 GEAIGNYY, CDR2 EKD. Unmatched junction bases numbered 16, after V lost 1 base and J lost 4 bases. The CDR3: CACDTVSLGATGDDKLIF. The CDR3 DNA follows: TGTGCCTGTGACACGGTTTCACTGGGGGCCACGGGAGACGATAAACTCATCTTT.